This record covers a single TCR beta chain. Its antigen remains unidentified. The data were obtained in a study of CD8 T cells in ankylosing spondylitis. Overall study findings and caveats: Several of the motif variants were reported before in synovial fluid and blood from reactive arthritis.

Libraries of TCR beta came from quantitative 5'-RACE with molecular barcodes. TCRdb redid the calling of the 5' RACE reads with MiXCR, one entry per CDR3 protein. The repertoire includes 200,000 or so distinct CDR3 sequences, 20% to 30% of them detected once, and 5% to 7.5% sits in the top ten. The CDR3 extends over 15 amino acids. V lost 7 bases to trimming and J lost 0 bases, with 15 bases between them. Germline V gives CDR1 MNHNS, CDR2 SASEGT. The V call is TRBV6-1, the J call TRBJ1-2; tentatively, D is TRBD1 (6 bases). The specimen sequenced was blood, either unsorted or a sorted T cell fraction (not recorded which). The sequence came from a male donor with ankylosing spondylitis or in good health (not recorded which). CDR3 DNA: TGTGCCAGCATCCCCGGAACAGGGTCTAACTATGGCTACACCTTC. It encodes CASIPGTGSNYGYTF.